This T cell receptor beta chain derives from a study of blood T cell repertoires in COVID-19 (dated by TCRdb to about 2020). As for the study more broadly: Collaborator samples came from the United States, Italy and Spain and covered acute and convalescent phases of COVID-19. HLA class I and class II types, where available, came from metadata supplied by the sample provider rather than from assay-based typing. The prospective study material was composed of cDNA or gDNA derived from T cells, B-cell-depleted T cells, or PBMCs. The dataset comprised deeply sampled blood TCRbeta repertoires from subjects exposed to, actively infected with, or recovered from COVID-19. Sample metadata almost always included a de-identified subject ID, COVID-19 status, age in years and sex. The repertoires were released in a freely available public database meant as a resource for research on the immune response to SARS-CoV-2. The samples were drawn from two sources: the first 160 participants of the ongoing ImmuneRACE study, and 950 to 1,500 subjects contributed by 6 global collaborators. Study-wide conclusions, independent of this receptor: The quantity of clinical and demographic metadata differed by source and by participant and was supplied without curation.

The collaborating institutions used their own protocols to collect whole blood in K2EDTA tubes. For TCRbeta analysis, collaborators shipped samples in one of three forms: frozen whole blood, isolated PBMCs, or DNA extracted from either of those sample types. TCRbeta CDR3 regions were amplified from genomic DNA by means of the immunoSEQ Assay, a bias-controlled multiplex PCR. The paper's data handling went like this. Nucleated cell counts per sample were estimated from amplification of reference gene primers within the assay. To quantify the absolute abundance of each unique TCRbeta CDR3 rearrangement, sequence reads were collapsed and filtered. For each sample, productive Simpson clonality was calculated as the square root of Simpson's diversity index over productive rearrangements. TCRdb took this table from immuneACCESS and kept in-frame rearrangements with V and J called. Such tables lack part of the clones; where checked against another copy, unresolved V genes explain under half of the gap, and the rest is unexplained. V, J and clone size are those of that table, while D and trimming were read from the DNA. The sample table records tens of thousands of clones; 85% to 95% of these occur just once. Of the sample, around a tenth falls within the top ten clones.

As for this clone: Its antigen remains unidentified. No much larger clone exists at a distance of one base, and base qualities are not known.

CDR1 and CDR2 (SNHLY, FYNNEI) derive from the germline V gene. Relative to germline, V is missing 1 base and J is missing 3 bases, with 2 bases of the junction outside any gene match. There are 15 amino acids in the CDR3, from cysteine to phenylalanine inclusive. Here the CDR3 DNA is all that survives: 45 bases in frame from base 1. The source is a woman of 80 years or more with acute or convalescent COVID-19. The rearranged chain carries TRBV2 and TRBJ2-4, with 8 middle bases fitting TRBD2. Sequenced: peripheral blood. This receptor has the CDR3 CASSEEAGGKNIQYF. The sequenced DNA: TGTGCCAGCAGTGAAGAGGCGGGAGGCAAAAACATTCAGTACTTC.